These T cell receptor beta chains were read from a single sample in a study of human T cells and chemical hapten exposure. A single record per CDR3 protein comes from TCRdb applying MiXCR to the 5' RACE reads. The sample holds some 150,000 distinct CDR3 sequences, roughly 4% seen once. All receptors come from a female donor in good health. Both conserved end residues are part of each CDR3. The D gene is left open where the match is weak. The size field is filled for only some rows; it gives once, few, many or a size class.

>.|TRBJ2-6|TRBV28|many
TGTGCCAGCACCATGGACAGTCCTGGGGCCAACGTCCTGACTTTC
CASTMDSPGANVLTF
>TRBD1|TRBJ2-5|TRBV12-3/TRBV12-4|many
TGTGCCAGCAGTTTAAGAGGGGACAGACTAGAGACCCAGTACTTC
CASSLRGDRLETQYF
>.|TRBJ2-1|TRBV28|many
TGTGCCAGCAGTTCGGTTCGACTGGGCGCAAGGGGTGTAAATGAGCAGTTCTTC
CASSSVRLGARGVNEQFF
>TRBD1|TRBJ1-2|TRBV2|many
TGTGCCAGCACCGGGACAGGGGGGATTAGTGGCTACACCTTC
CASTGTGGISGYTF
>TRBD1|TRBJ1-2|TRBV12-3/TRBV12-4|.
TGTGCCAGCAGTTGGGCCGGGACAGGGGACGGTGGCTACACCTTC
CASSWAGTGDGGYTF
>.|TRBJ1-1|TRBV12-3/TRBV12-4|many
TGTGCCAGCAGATTCCAGGGGATCAGTGAAGCTTTCTTT
CASRFQGISEAFF
>.|TRBJ2-3|TRBV7-2|many
TGTGCCAGCAGCTTAGTGGCAATGACCTCAGATACGCAGTATTTT
CASSLVAMTSDTQYF
>TRBD1|TRBJ1-6|TRBV27|many
TGTGCCAGCACCAGGGGGGCCTCACCCCTCCACTTT
CASTRGASPLHF
>.|TRBJ2-6|TRBV20-1|many
TGCAGTGCTAGAGTGGGGGCTGGGGCCAACGTCCTGACTTTC
CSARVGAGANVLTF
>.|TRBJ1-1|TRBV12-5|many
TGTGCTAGTGGTCCGGACAGTCTGAACACTGAAGCTTTCTTT
CASGPDSLNTEAFF
>.|TRBJ2-1|TRBV12-3/TRBV12-4|many
TGTGCCAGCAGTTTAACGGGGCGGCCGAACCATGAGCAGTTCTTC
CASSLTGRPNHEQFF
>.|TRBJ2-3|TRBV6-2/TRBV6-3|many
TGTGCCAGCACTTCCCAGCCGGCGGGCACAGATACGCAGTATTTT
CASTSQPAGTDTQYF
>.|TRBJ2-4|TRBV7-9|many
TGTGCCAGCGAGCCCGTCGGTGGACAAGACGGGTACATTCAGTACTTC
CASEPVGGQDGYIQYF
>TRBD2|TRBJ2-1|TRBV10-3|many
TGTGCCATCAGTGAGTCGGAGCGGGGGGGCAACTACAATGAGCAGTTCTTC
CAISESERGGNYNEQFF
>TRBD1|TRBJ2-1|TRBV4-3|many
TGCGCCAGCAGCTGGCTTATCTGGACAGGGAAGGTGAATGAGCAGTTCTTC
CASSWLIWTGKVNEQFF
>.|TRBJ2-3|TRBV6-2/TRBV6-3|many
TGTGCCAGCAGTTCCTTTACAGGGCTAGATACGCAGTATTTT
CASSSFTGLDTQYF
>TRBD1|TRBJ1-2|TRBV24-1|many
TGTGCCACCAGTGGATCAAGGACAGGGAACTATGGCTACACCTTC
CATSGSRTGNYGYTF
>TRBD2|TRBJ2-7|TRBV19|.
TGTGCCAGTAGATCGACTAGCGGGGGGCGCTACGAGCAGTACTTC
CASRSTSGGRYEQYF
>TRBD1|TRBJ2-7|TRBV29-1|many
TGCAGCGTTGGAGACAGGGCCTACTACGAGCAGTACTTC
CSVGDRAYYEQYF
>.|TRBJ2-3|TRBV3-1|many
TGTGCCAGCAGCCAAGGATGGGGCGAAACAGATACGCAGTATTTT
CASSQGWGETDTQYF
>TRBD1|TRBJ1-6|TRBV12-3/TRBV12-4|many
TGTGCCAGCAGTTTAAACCTGGGGACAGTCGATAATTCACCCCTCCACTTT
CASSLNLGTVDNSPLHF
>TRBD1|TRBJ2-7|TRBV5-1|.
TGCGCCAGCAGCCCCCGACAGGGGAACGACGAGCAGTACTTC
CASSPRQGNDEQYF
>.|TRBJ1-1|TRBV5-5|many
TGTGCCAGCAGCTTGGCAGCGAGTAGCACTGAAGCTTTCTTT
CASSLAASSTEAFF
>TRBD2|TRBJ2-1|TRBV19|many
TGTGCCAGTAATCCAGCGGGGGGGGTTAATGAGCAGTTCTTC
CASNPAGGVNEQFF
>.|TRBJ2-7|TRBV7-2|many
TGTGCCAGCAGCTTAGGATTAGGGGCACTATACGAGCAGTACTTC
CASSLGLGALYEQYF
>.|TRBJ1-5|TRBV30|many
TGTGCCTGGAGTGGGGATAGGGGCCGCTATAGCAATCAGCCCCAGCATTTT
CAWSGDRGRYSNQPQHF
>TRBD1|TRBJ2-2|TRBV12-3/TRBV12-4|many
TGTGCCAGCACTCTAGGACAGGGCGGCACCGGGGAGCTGTTTTTT
CASTLGQGGTGELFF
>.|TRBJ2-3|TRBV10-3|many
TGTGCCATCAGCGGGGACTTGGGTACGCAGTATTTT
CAISGDLGTQYF
>TRBD1|TRBJ1-5|TRBV19|few
TGTGCCAGTAGCCCAGGCCCGCAGACAGGGGTATACCAGCCCCAGCATTTT
CASSPGPQTGVYQPQHF
>.|TRBJ1-2|TRBV4-3|many
TGCGCCAGCAGCCAAACGATAGCTAACTATGGCTACACCTTC
CASSQTIANYGYTF
>.|TRBJ1-4|TRBV3-1|many
TGTGCCAGCAGCCATGGGACGGCTGGTAAACTGTTTTTT
CASSHGTAGKLFF
>TRBD2|TRBJ2-1|TRBV20-1|many
TGCAGTGCTCCTTACTTAGCGGGGGCCCCGAGAGGTGAGCAGTTCTTC
CSAPYLAGAPRGEQFF
>.|TRBJ2-7|TRBV3-1|few
TGTGCCAGCAGCCGTACAGGGAGGAACGAGCAGTACTTC
CASSRTGRNEQYF
>TRBD1|TRBJ2-3|TRBV5-1|few
TGCGCCAGCAGCTTGAACAGGGGGAAAAGAGATACGCAGTATTTT
CASSLNRGKRDTQYF
>.|TRBJ1-1|TRBV6-2/TRBV6-3|few
TGTGCCAGCAGTTACTGGGGGACAAAAGCTTTCTTT
CASSYWGTKAFF
>TRBD1|TRBJ1-2|TRBV5-1|many
TGCGCCAGCAGCTCCGGGACAGGGGGCACCGGTGGCTACACCTTC
CASSSGTGGTGGYTF
>.|TRBJ1-4|TRBV6-1|many
TGTGCCAGCAGTGAAAGACGAGGGTGGCTTAATGAAAAACTGTTTTTT
CASSERRGWLNEKLFF
>TRBD1|TRBJ1-4|TRBV7-2|many
TGTGCCAGCAGCTTAGGTTCGACAGGGCAAACTAATGAAAAACTGTTTTTT
CASSLGSTGQTNEKLFF
>.|TRBJ2-1|TRBV5-8|many
TGTGCCAGCAGCTTGGTTTCGCGAAGCAATGAGCAGTTCTTC
CASSLVSRSNEQFF
>TRBD2|TRBJ2-1|TRBV9|many
TGTGCCAGCAGCGTACGGCTAGCGGGGGGGGACAATGAGCAGTTCTTC
CASSVRLAGGDNEQFF
>TRBD1|TRBJ2-1|TRBV24-1|many
TGTGCCACCAGTGAGAGGGACAGGGGACATGAGCAGTTCTTC
CATSERDRGHEQFF
>TRBD1|TRBJ1-3|TRBV7-9|many
TGTGCCAGCAGCTCAACAGGGGGTGGTGGAAACACCATATATTTT
CASSSTGGGGNTIYF
>.|TRBJ1-2|TRBV29-1|many
TGCAGCGTTGAAGATAAGGGGGGATATGATAGTGGCTACACCTTC
CSVEDKGGYDSGYTF
>.|TRBJ1-1|TRBV7-9|many
TGTGCCAGCAGCCCCAAATTCGGTGGAGGCCGCACTGAAGCTTTCTTT
CASSPKFGGGRTEAFF
>TRBD1|TRBJ1-6|TRBV7-2|many
TGTGCCAGCAGCAGACAGGGCCCCTCGATTTCACCCCTCCACTTT
CASSRQGPSISPLHF
>.|TRBJ1-5|TRBV7-2|many
TGTGCCAGCAGCGCGACATACAGGTCTAGGGGCAATCAGCCCCAGCATTTT
CASSATYRSRGNQPQHF
>TRBD1|TRBJ2-1|TRBV24-1|many
TGTGCCACCAGTGGCAACCCGGGACAGGTCCAATACAATGAGCAGTTCTTC
CATSGNPGQVQYNEQFF
>TRBD1|TRBJ2-1|TRBV6-4|.
TGTGCCAGCAGTAAATCGGCAGGGGGTCCTTCTGAGCAGTTCTTC
CASSKSAGGPSEQFF
>.|TRBJ1-3|TRBV9|many
TGTGCCAGCAGTGGAAACCGGGGCCCAAGGAACACCATATATTTT
CASSGNRGPRNTIYF
>.|TRBJ1-5|TRBV4-2|many
TGTGCCAGCAGCCAAGATCGGATAGGCGGGGGATTTAGCAATCAGCCCCAGCATTTT
CASSQDRIGGGFSNQPQHF
>.|TRBJ1-1|TRBV12-3/TRBV12-4|.
TGTGCCAGCAGTACCGGGACCATAAGGAGGAATACTGAAGCTTTCTTT
CASSTGTIRRNTEAFF
>.|TRBJ1-2|TRBV20-1|many
TGCAGTGCTAGAGTTCAGTTTCCTAACTATGGCTACACCTTC
CSARVQFPNYGYTF
>TRBD2|TRBJ2-7|TRBV4-3|many
TGCGCCAGCAGCCAAGTGTCAGCGGGGGTCTACGAGCAGTACTTC
CASSQVSAGVYEQYF
>.|TRBJ1-1|TRBV27|.
TGTGCCAGCAGTCCCTTGAGGGGGAGGGGGGACACTGAAGCTTTCTTT
CASSPLRGRGDTEAFF
>TRBD1|TRBJ2-7|TRBV5-1|many
TGCGCCAGCAGCAAAAGGACAGGGGAAGACGAGCAGTACTTC
CASSKRTGEDEQYF
>.|TRBJ1-5|TRBV6-4|many
TGTGCCAGCAGGCCCCAGGGGAGGGATCAGCCCCAGCATTTT
CASRPQGRDQPQHF
>TRBD2|TRBJ2-7|TRBV12-3/TRBV12-4|many
TGTGCCAGCAGTTTAAGGGTTCGGGGCGGGGGCTACGAGCAGTACTTC
CASSLRVRGGGYEQYF
>TRBD2|TRBJ2-3|TRBV20-1|many
TGCAGTGCTGGTACTAGCGGGGCCCGAGGGGATACGCAGTATTTT
CSAGTSGARGDTQYF
>TRBD1|TRBJ1-4|TRBV19|many
TGTGCCAGTAGTATAGTCACAGGGGCGCTTGAAAAACTGTTTTTT
CASSIVTGALEKLFF
>TRBD1|TRBJ1-1|TRBV5-6|many
TGTGCCAGCAGCCAACAGGGACAGGGTAACACTGAAGCTTTCTTT
CASSQQGQGNTEAFF